This passage covers 26 T cell receptor beta chains from one sample sequenced in a study of blood T cells in healthy people across ages. For the second PCR, which ran for about 6 to 12 cycles, a sample-barcoded 5' primer and a J-beta primer mix were used. One entry per CDR3 protein results from TCRdb running MiXCR on the 5' RACE reads. The sample includes almost 800,000 distinct CDR3 sequences, roughly 60% of them seen just once. The sample comprised blood. These receptors originate from a man aged 25 to 40 in good health.

This chain links TRBV4-3 with TRBJ1-6; D unresolved. The germline V gene encodes CDR1 LGHNA and CDR2 YSLEER. The CDR3 contains 19 residues. The V end was cut by 1 base, the J end by 0 bases, with 16 bases between. As DNA, the CDR3 is TGCGCCAGCAGCCAAGCGCCGAGGACTCTTAGCTCCTATAATTCACCCCTCCACTTT. Its translation: CASSQAPRTLSSYNSPLHF.

The chain combines TRBV28 with TRBJ2-3; 12 bases are shared with TRBD2. Looked up from germline, CDR1 is MDHEN and CDR2 is SYDVKM. The CDR3 has 17 residues. The ends lost 4 bases at V and 6 bases at J; junction bases unmatched: 11. The CDR3 spells CASSSPASGRERDTQYF. CDR3 nucleotides: TGTGCCAGCAGTTCCCCCGCTAGCGGGAGGGAGAGGGATACGCAGTATTTT.

This clonotype has a handful of counts. This chain links TRBV20-1 with TRBJ2-1; 7 nucleotides line up with TRBD2. The J segment lost 9 bases and the V segment lost 0 bases, leaving 11 bases of the junction unmatched. Germline V gene lookup returns CDR1 DFQATT and CDR2 SNEGSKA (reference sequence). The CDR3 runs 15 residues. The CDR3, as DNA: TGCAGTGCTAGAGACCCCTCGGGGGGTGGGCGTGAGCAGTTCTTC. The encoded protein is CSARDPSGGGREQFF.

J is TRBJ2-2 and V is TRBV15; D ambiguous. V was shortened by 5 bases and J by 6 bases, with 4 bases between the two germline ends. Germline CDR1 LNHNV, CDR2 YYDKDF (reference sequence). CDR3 length: 11 amino acids. CDR3 in DNA: TGTGCCACCAGCGCCGCCGGGGAGCTGTTTTTT. Encoded protein: CATSAAGELFF.

In its sample, this clonotype was seen a few times. J is TRBJ2-3 and V is TRBV5-1; the match to TRBD1 covers 8 bases. The CDR3 length is 15 residues. The germline gives CDR1 SGHRS, CDR2 YFSETQ. The J segment lost 4 bases and the V segment lost 4 bases, leaving 8 bases of the junction unmatched. CDR3: CASSPRSGGADTQYF. The DNA for the CDR3 is TGCGCCAGCAGCCCGCGTTCAGGGGGCGCAGATACGCAGTATTTT.

A few counts support this clonotype. The CDR3 region is CASSQGGYNYEQYF. The CDR3 DNA reads TGTGCCAGCAGCCAAGGAGGGTACAACTACGAGCAGTACTTC. The chain links TRBV4-2 to TRBJ2-7; D possibly corresponds to TRBD2 (5 bases). Germline assignment: CDR1 LGHNA and CDR2 YNFKEQ. The CDR3 runs 14 residues. V shed 1 base and J shed 3 bases, with 10 bases lying between them.

V and J are TRBV27 and TRBJ2-1; 9 bases line up with TRBD2. V lost 4 bases and J lost 8; bases outside the gene matches: 9. Germline assignment: CDR1 MNHEY and CDR2 SMNVEV (reference sequence). The CDR3 contains 15 residues. The CDR3, as DNA: TGTGCCAGCAGTTCCGGCGGGAGGGCCATGTATGAGCAGTTCTTC. Residues: CASSSGGRAMYEQFF.

The rearrangement joins TRBV20-1 to TRBJ2-1; tentative D call: TRBD2 (5 bases). Germline V gene data show CDR1 as DFQATT and CDR2 as SNEGSKA (reference sequence). With 4 bases removed from V and 7 bases from J, the gap between germline ends came to 11 bases. The CDR3 consists of 12 residues. The CDR3 DNA is TGCAGTGCTACCTTTAGGAGGAATGAGCAGTTCTTC. Its protein product is CSATFRRNEQFF.

The J gene is TRBJ2-5, the V gene TRBV3-1; 12 nucleotides match TRBD2. Germline loops: CDR1 LGHDT, CDR2 YNNKEL (reference sequence). V lost 2 bases and J lost 3; bases outside the gene matches: 1. This CDR3 is built from 15 residues. The CDR3 DNA reads TGTGCCAGCAGCCAAAGGACTAGCGGGAAAGAGACCCAGTACTTC. It codes for CASSQRTSGKETQYF.

This chain uses TRBV30 with TRBJ1-2; D gene ambiguous. The germline V gene encodes CDR1 GTSNPN and CDR2 SVGIG (reference sequence). The V end lost 1 base, the J end lost 1 base, and 4 bases lay between the germline ends. The CDR3 sequence is 12 residues long. The CDR3 loop reads CAWSGGNYGYTF. In DNA form, the CDR3 reads TGTGCCTGGAGTGGGGGTAACTATGGCTACACCTTC.

The J gene is TRBJ2-7, the V gene TRBV30; D is possibly TRBD1 (5 bases). This CDR3 is built from 12 residues. V lost 4 bases, J lost 0 bases, and 7 bases lay in between. The germline CDR1 and CDR2 sequences are GTSNPN and SVGIG (reference sequence). The CDR3 DNA reads as TGTGCCTGGATAGACAGCTCCTACGAGCAGTACTTC. It codes for CAWIDSSYEQYF.

This clonotype was picked up a small number of times. The chain links TRBV6-2 or TRBV6-3 to TRBJ2-7, with 7 bases aligning to TRBD2. The V gene end was trimmed by 1 base and the J gene end by 0 bases; junction bases not matched to a gene: 6. From germline, CDR1 is MNHEY and CDR2 SVGEGT. The CDR3 runs to 16 residues. This chain's CDR3 is CASSYFSSGSSYEQYF. The DNA for the CDR3 is TGTGCCAGCAGTTACTTCTCTAGCGGCAGCTCCTACGAGCAGTACTTC.

As DNA, the CDR3 is TGCAGTGCTACTCCGGGACAGGCCTACACAGATACGCAGTATTTT. It is translated as CSATPGQAYTDTQYF. The chain recombines TRBV20-1 with TRBJ2-3, with 8 bases fitting TRBD1. V lost 4 bases and J lost 2; bases outside the gene matches: 8. The CDR3 runs to 15 residues. Per germline, CDR1 DFQATT and CDR2 SNEGSKA (reference sequence).

The J gene is TRBJ1-1, the V gene TRBV3-1; D is ambiguous. V gave up 1 base and J gave up 8 bases, with 11 bases separating them. Germline CDR1 reads LGHDT; CDR2 reads YNNKEL (reference sequence). This CDR3 region has 13 residues. CDR3: CASSQAGGAEAFF. Here the CDR3 DNA reads TGTGCCAGCAGCCAAGCGGGAGGAGCGGAAGCTTTCTTT.

This clonotype was seen a handful of times. V is TRBV28 and J is TRBJ2-5, with D perhaps matching TRBD1 (5 bases). The germline V gene encodes CDR1 MDHEN and CDR2 SYDVKM. Between the trimmed V and J ends, which lost 5 bases and 4 bases, there was a span of 14 bases. This CDR3 has 14 residues. The DNA of the CDR3 is TGTGCCAGCAGTCCCCGAGGAAGGGGAGAGACCCAGTACTTC. Its translation: CASSPRGRGETQYF.

V is TRBV15 and J is TRBJ2-7, with D maybe TRBD2 (6 bases). With 5 bases removed from V and 4 bases from J, the gap between germline ends came to 15 bases. In germline, CDR1 is LNHNV, CDR2 YYDKDF (reference sequence). The CDR3 is 14 residues long. Here the CDR3 DNA reads TGTGCCACCAGCGTCGGAGGGGATTTGTACGAGCAGTACTTC. Translating it yields CATSVGGDLYEQYF. Together with reference TRBV15 and TRBJ2-7, the CDR3 gives the full variable domain: DAMVIQNPRYQVTQFGKPVTLSCSQTLNHNVMYWYQQKSSQAPKLLFHYYDKDFNNEADTPDNFQSRRPNTSFCFLDIRSPGLGDTAMYLCATSVGGDLYEQYFGPGTRLTVT.

The V call is TRBV5-6, the J call TRBJ1-1; D uncertain. The CDR3 runs 15 residues. Trimming took 4 bases from V and 0 from J, leaving 13 bases between them. Germline CDR1 SGHDT, CDR2 YYEEEE. The CDR3 spells CASSLGPKVNTEAFF. In DNA, the CDR3 is TGTGCCAGCAGCCTAGGACCTAAGGTGAACACTGAAGCTTTCTTT.

The chain has TRBV4-2 and TRBJ2-1; D may be TRBD1 or TRBD2 (5 bases each). CDR1 and CDR2 from the germline V gene are LGHNA and YNFKEQ. V was shortened by 4 bases and J by 5 bases, with 18 bases between the two germline ends. The CDR3 contains 16 residues. This chain's CDR3 is CASSPTGARSHNEQFF. Here the CDR3 DNA reads TGTGCCAGCAGCCCTACCGGGGCACGGTCGCACAATGAGCAGTTCTTC.

The chain has TRBV20-1 and TRBJ1-2, with a possible D match to TRBD1 (5 bases). This CDR3 has 13 amino acids. CDR1 is DFQATT and CDR2 is SNEGSKA in the germline V gene (reference sequence). The V and J ends lost 6 bases and 2 bases respectively, with 13 bases between them. The CDR3 is CSAPAGTNYGYTF. The CDR3 DNA is TGCAGTGCCCCGGCAGGGACGAACTATGGCTACACCTTC.

This clonotype was counted between two and nine times. The chain combines TRBV2 with TRBJ1-2; D gene uncertain. V lost 3 bases to trimming and J lost 3 bases, with 11 bases between them. Germline V gene sequence: CDR1 SNHLY, CDR2 FYNNEI. The CDR3 spans 14 residues. CDR3 amino acids: CASSEGTVDYGYTF. The DNA of the CDR3 is TGTGCCAGCAGTGAGGGAACAGTTGACTATGGCTACACCTTC.

The J gene is TRBJ2-4, the V gene TRBV18; 7 nucleotides agree with TRBD1. The J call may be mistaken, given a closer DNA end match to TRBJ2-7. CDR3 length: 15 residues. Germline V gene data show CDR1 as KGHSH and CDR2 as LQKENI. Here the CDR3 reads CASSPTGAATYEQYF. The CDR3 DNA sequence: TGTGCCAGCTCACCCACAGGGGCCGCAACCTACGAGCAGTACTTC.

The V call is TRBV5-1, the J call TRBJ1-2; TRBD1 aligns across 10 bases. CDR3 length: 16 residues. V gave up 7 bases and J gave up 8 bases; unmatched junction bases: 17. Germline V CDR1 and CDR2: SGHRS, YFSETQ. Here the CDR3 DNA reads TGCGCCAGCCACCCAGGGACAGGGGCTTTGGGGAAAGGCTACACCTTC. Protein product: CASHPGTGALGKGYTF. Together with reference TRBV5-1 and TRBJ1-2, the CDR3 gives the full variable domain: KAGVTQTPRYLIKTRGQQVTLSCSPISGHRSVSWYQQTPGQGLQFLFEYFSETQRNKGNFPGRFSGRQFSNSRSEMNVSTLELGDSALYLCASHPGTGALGKGYTFGSGTRLTVV.

This clonotype was detected only a few times. The chain recombines TRBV28 with TRBJ1-5; D is undetermined. Trimming took 4 bases from V and 4 from J, leaving 11 bases between them. This CDR3 is built from 14 residues. Germline CDR1 is MDHEN and CDR2 is SYDVKM. CDR3 protein: CASSSDSPNQPQHF. Here the CDR3 DNA reads TGTGCCAGCAGTTCCGACTCCCCTAATCAGCCCCAGCATTTT.

The rearrangement links TRBV27 to TRBJ1-5; the D is unclear. Germline V gene data show CDR1 as MNHEY and CDR2 as SMNVEV (reference sequence). V dropped 2 bases and J dropped 9 bases, with 11 bases sitting between them. The CDR3 loop spans 13 amino acids. The CDR3 region has the DNA TGTGCCAGCAGTTTAAGTTCGGCGCGGCCCCAGCATTTT. Translation: CASSLSSARPQHF.

This clonotype occurred many times. This sequence joins TRBV20-1 and TRBJ1-2; 7 bases are a match to TRBD1. V was pared by 5 bases and J by 4 bases, with 7 bases of the junction left unmatched. Germline CDR1 and CDR2: DFQATT and SNEGSKA (reference sequence). This CDR3 spans 13 amino acids. CDR3 sequence: CSAYRTGSYGYTF. CDR3 bases: TGCAGTGCTTATAGGACAGGATCCTATGGCTACACCTTC.

This chain uses TRBV20-1 with TRBJ2-1; 11 bases are a match to TRBD2. Germline V gene lookup returns CDR1 DFQATT and CDR2 SNEGSKA (reference sequence). The CDR3 consists of 18 residues. V lost 2 bases to trimming and J lost 5 bases; unmatched junction nucleotides: 14. The CDR3 spells CSARLGLASGRRNNEQFF. As DNA, the CDR3 is TGCAGTGCTAGATTGGGGCTGGCTAGCGGGAGGAGGAACAATGAGCAGTTCTTC.